This T cell receptor (beta chain) was sequenced in a study of T cells in Graves' hyperthyroidism and ophthalmopathy. Study-wide context: Upon initial diagnosis and before any treatment, peripheral blood was collected.

CDR3 length equals 13 residues. Trimming pared 6 bases from V and 3 bases from J, leaving 12 bases between. Per germline, CDR1 DFQATT and CDR2 SNEGSKA (reference sequence). This clonotype appeared many times. TCR beta CDR3 regions were amplified from RNA. The TCR CDR3 first-round RT-PCR relied on the HTBI primer set. TCRdb reanalysed the multiplex PCR reads using MiXCR and keeps one entry per CDR3 protein. The sample has 410,000 or so distinct CDR3 sequences, around 15% seen once. The sequenced material came from blood. The clonotype comes from a man between 18 and 35 years old with Graves' ophthalmopathy. V and J are TRBV20-1 and TRBJ1-5; D remains ambiguous. The CDR3 DNA reads TGCAGTGCCGACCCGGGTCTCAATCAGCCCCAGCATTTT. As protein: CSADPGLNQPQHF.